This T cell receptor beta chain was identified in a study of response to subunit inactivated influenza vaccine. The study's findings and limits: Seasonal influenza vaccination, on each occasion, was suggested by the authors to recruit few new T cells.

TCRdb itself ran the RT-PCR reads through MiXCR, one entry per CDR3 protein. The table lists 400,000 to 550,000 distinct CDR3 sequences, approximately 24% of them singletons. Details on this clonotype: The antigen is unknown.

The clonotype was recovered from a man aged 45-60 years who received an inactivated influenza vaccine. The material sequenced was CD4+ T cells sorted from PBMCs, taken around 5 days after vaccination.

The CDR3 DNA reads TGCGCCAGCAGCCAAGGAGGGGGGAACTATGGCTACACCTTC. It is translated as CASSQGGGNYGYTF. The V gene is TRBV4-3, the J gene TRBJ1-2; a possible D gene is TRBD1 (6 bases). This CDR3 is built from 14 residues. The V end was cut by 1 base, the J end by 2 bases, with 8 bases between. Germline CDR1 and CDR2: LGHNA and YSLEER.